This T cell receptor (beta chain) comes out of a study of cytomegalovirus exposure and HLA in healthy donors. A multiplex PCR was run with 60 Vbeta primers and 13 Jbeta primers. Here immunoSEQ multiplex PCR was the method, and the copy in TCRdb shows in-frame clones only, minus some. The repertoire consists of about 150,000 clones, with 65% to 85% occurring once and the leading ten covering 2.8%. A remark on this clone: Antigen unknown.

The trim removed 2 bases at V and 6 bases at J, leaving 6 bases unmatched. Germline CDR1 is MNHNY and CDR2 is SVGAGI (reference sequence). The CDR3 runs to 14 residues. Overall study results and limits: As immune exposure information, only CMV serostatus was available. A few CMV-associated chains were confirmed in vitro to be specific for CMV antigens.

Sequencing was carried out using PBMCs. V and J are TRBV6-6 and TRBJ1-2, with 7 bases aligning to TRBD1. The clonotype originates from a man younger than 30 in good health and CMV-seronegative. CDR3 loop: CASSYPGGTDGYTF. For the CDR3, the DNA is TGTGCCAGCAGTTACCCTGGAGGGACAGATGGCTACACCTTC.